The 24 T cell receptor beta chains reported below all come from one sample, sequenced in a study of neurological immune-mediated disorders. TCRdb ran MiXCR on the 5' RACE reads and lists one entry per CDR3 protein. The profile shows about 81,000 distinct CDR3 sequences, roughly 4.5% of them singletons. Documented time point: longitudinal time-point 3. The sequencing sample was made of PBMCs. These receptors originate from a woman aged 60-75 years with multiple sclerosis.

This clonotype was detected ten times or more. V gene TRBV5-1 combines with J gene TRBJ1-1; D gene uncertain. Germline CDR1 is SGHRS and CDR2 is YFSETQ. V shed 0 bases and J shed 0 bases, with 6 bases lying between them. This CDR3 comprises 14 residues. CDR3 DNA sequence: TGCGCCAGCAGCTTGGGGCCGGTGAACACTGAAGCTTTCTTT. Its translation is CASSLGPVNTEAFF. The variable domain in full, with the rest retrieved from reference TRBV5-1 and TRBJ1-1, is KAGVTQTPRYLIKTRGQQVTLSCSPISGHRSVSWYQQTPGQGLQFLFEYFSETQRNKGNFPGRFSGRQFSNSRSEMNVSTLELGDSALYLCASSLGPVNTEAFFGQGTRLTVV.

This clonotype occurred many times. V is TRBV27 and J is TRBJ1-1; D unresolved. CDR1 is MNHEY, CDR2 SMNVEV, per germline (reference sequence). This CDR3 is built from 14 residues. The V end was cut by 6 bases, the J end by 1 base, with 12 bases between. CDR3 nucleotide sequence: TGTGCCAGCAGCCTGATCAACAGGAACACTGAAGCTTTCTTT. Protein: CASSLINRNTEAFF.

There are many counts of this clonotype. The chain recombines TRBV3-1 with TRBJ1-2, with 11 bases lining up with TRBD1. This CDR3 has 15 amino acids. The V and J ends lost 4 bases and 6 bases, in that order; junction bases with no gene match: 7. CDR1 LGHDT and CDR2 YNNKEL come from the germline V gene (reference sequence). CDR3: CASSLGTGGIDGYTF. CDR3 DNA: TGTGCCAGCAGCCTCGGGACAGGGGGGATCGATGGCTACACCTTC.

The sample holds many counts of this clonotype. CDR3 nucleotide sequence: TGTGCCAGCAGCCAATATAGCGGGGGGGCCCCCACAGATACGCAGTATTTT. It encodes CASSQYSGGAPTDTQYF. The gene calls are TRBV4-2 and TRBJ2-3; TRBD2 aligns across 11 bases. Losses at the gene ends were 2 bases for V and 2 bases for J; bases not matched to a gene: 6. Germline loops: CDR1 LGHNA, CDR2 YNFKEQ. CDR3 length: 17 residues.

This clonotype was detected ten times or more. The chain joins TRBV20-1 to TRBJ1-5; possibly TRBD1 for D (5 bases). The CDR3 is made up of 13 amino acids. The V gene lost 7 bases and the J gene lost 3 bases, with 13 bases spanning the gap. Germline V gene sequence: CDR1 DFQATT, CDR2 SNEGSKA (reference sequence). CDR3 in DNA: TGCAGTGTTTCCTACAGGAACAATCAGCCCCAGCATTTT. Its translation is CSVSYRNNQPQHF.

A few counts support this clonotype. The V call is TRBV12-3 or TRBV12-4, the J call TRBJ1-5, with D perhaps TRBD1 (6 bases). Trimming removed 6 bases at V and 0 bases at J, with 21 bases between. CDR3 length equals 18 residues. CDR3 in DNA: TGTGCCAGCAGCGTACAGGGCCCGGGCGGTTATAGCAATCAGCCCCAGCATTTT. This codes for CASSVQGPGGYSNQPQHF.

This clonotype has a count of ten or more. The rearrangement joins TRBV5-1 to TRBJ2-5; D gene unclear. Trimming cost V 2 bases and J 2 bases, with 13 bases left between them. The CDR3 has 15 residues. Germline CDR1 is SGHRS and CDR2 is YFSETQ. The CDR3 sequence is CASSFGMALQETQYF. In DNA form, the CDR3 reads TGCGCCAGCAGCTTTGGAATGGCCTTACAAGAGACCCAGTACTTC.

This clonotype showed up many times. CDR3 nucleotides: TGCGCCAGCAGCTTGGCTGGGGGGCAATACGAGCAGTACTTC. Translating it yields CASSLAGGQYEQYF. The chain uses TRBV5-1 and TRBJ2-7, with D possibly being TRBD1 or TRBD2 (6 bases each). The V end was cut by 0 bases, the J end by 4 bases, with 11 bases between. This CDR3 is 14 amino acids long. From germline, CDR1 is SGHRS and CDR2 YFSETQ. The full variable domain, in which reference TRBV5-1 and TRBJ2-7 provide the parts outside the CDR3, is KAGVTQTPRYLIKTRGQQVTLSCSPISGHRSVSWYQQTPGQGLQFLFEYFSETQRNKGNFPGRFSGRQFSNSRSEMNVSTLELGDSALYLCASSLAGGQYEQYFGPGTRLTVT.

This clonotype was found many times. CDR3 nucleotides: TGTGCCAGCAGCCCCACGGGGGAGCACGAGCAGTACTTC. Amino acid sequence: CASSPTGEHEQYF. The chain uses TRBV7-9 and TRBJ2-7; possible D gene TRBD2, 6 bases. The CDR3 is 13 residues long. Trimming removed 5 bases from V and 5 bases from J, with 13 bases in between. The germline gives CDR1 SEHNR, CDR2 FQNEAQ (reference sequence).

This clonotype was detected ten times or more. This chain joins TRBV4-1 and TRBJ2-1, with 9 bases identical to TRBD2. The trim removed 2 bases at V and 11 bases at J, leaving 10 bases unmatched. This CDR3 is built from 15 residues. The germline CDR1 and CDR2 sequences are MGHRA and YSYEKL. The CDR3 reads CASSQSSGAPLQQFF. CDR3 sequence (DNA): TGCGCCAGCAGCCAATCTAGCGGGGCCCCTCTGCAGCAGTTCTTC.

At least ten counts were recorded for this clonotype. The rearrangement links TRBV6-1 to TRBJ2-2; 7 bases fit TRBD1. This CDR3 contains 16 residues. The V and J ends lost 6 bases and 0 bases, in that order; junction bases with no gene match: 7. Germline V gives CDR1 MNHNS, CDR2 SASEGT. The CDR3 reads CASRVQGITNTGELFF. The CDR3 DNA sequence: TGTGCCAGCAGGGTACAGGGGATAACGAACACCGGGGAGCTGTTTTTT.

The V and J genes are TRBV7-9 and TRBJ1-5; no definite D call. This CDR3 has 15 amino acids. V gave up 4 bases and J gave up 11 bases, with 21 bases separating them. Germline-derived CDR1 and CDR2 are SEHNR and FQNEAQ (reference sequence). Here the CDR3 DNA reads TGTGCCAGCAGCTCCGACGGAAATAGCAATAAGACCCAGCATTTT. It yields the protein CASSSDGNSNKTQHF.

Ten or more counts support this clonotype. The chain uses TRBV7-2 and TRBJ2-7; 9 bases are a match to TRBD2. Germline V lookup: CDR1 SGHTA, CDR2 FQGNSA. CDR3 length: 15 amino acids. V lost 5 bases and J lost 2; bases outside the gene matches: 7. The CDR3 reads CASSLGGGGPYEQYF. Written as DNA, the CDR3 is TGTGCCAGCAGCCTTGGCGGGGGGGGCCCCTACGAGCAGTACTTC. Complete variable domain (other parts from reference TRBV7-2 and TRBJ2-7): GAGVSQSPSNKVTEKGKDVELRCDPISGHTALYWYRQSLGQGLEFLIYFQGNSAPDKSGLPSDRFSAERTGGSVSTLTIQRTQQEDSAVYLCASSLGGGGPYEQYFGPGTRLTVT.

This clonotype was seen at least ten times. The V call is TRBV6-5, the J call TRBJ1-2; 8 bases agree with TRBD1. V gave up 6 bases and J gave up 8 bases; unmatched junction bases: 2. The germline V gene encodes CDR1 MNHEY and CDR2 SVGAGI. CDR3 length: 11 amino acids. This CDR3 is CASRTGAGYTF. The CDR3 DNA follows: TGTGCCAGCAGGACAGGGGCGGGCTACACCTTC.

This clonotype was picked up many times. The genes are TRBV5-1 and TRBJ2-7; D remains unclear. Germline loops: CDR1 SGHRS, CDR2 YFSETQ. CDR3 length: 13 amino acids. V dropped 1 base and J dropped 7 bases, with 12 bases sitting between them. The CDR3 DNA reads TGCGCCAGCAGCTTGTCAGGATTTAATGAGCAGTACTTC. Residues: CASSLSGFNEQYF.

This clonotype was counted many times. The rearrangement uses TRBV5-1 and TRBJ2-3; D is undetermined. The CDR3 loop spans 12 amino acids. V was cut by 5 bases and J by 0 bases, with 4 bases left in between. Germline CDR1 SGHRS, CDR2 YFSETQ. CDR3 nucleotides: TGCGCCAGCAGATTCAGCACAGATACGCAGTATTTT. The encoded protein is CASRFSTDTQYF. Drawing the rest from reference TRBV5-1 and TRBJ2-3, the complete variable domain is KAGVTQTPRYLIKTRGQQVTLSCSPISGHRSVSWYQQTPGQGLQFLFEYFSETQRNKGNFPGRFSGRQFSNSRSEMNVSTLELGDSALYLCASRFSTDTQYFGPGTRLTVL.

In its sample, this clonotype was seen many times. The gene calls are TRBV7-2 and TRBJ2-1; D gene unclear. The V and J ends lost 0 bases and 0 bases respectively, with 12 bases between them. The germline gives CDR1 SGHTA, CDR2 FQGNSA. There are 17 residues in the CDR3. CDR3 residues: CASSLAMGMSSYNEQFF. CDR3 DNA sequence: TGTGCCAGCAGCTTAGCGATGGGGATGAGCTCCTACAATGAGCAGTTCTTC.

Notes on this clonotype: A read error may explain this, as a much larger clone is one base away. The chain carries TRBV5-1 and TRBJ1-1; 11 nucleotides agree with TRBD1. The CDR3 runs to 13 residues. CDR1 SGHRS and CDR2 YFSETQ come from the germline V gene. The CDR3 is CTSSGTGGSEAFF. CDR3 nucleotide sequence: TGCACCAGCAGCGGGACAGGGGGGTCTGAAGCTTTCTTT.

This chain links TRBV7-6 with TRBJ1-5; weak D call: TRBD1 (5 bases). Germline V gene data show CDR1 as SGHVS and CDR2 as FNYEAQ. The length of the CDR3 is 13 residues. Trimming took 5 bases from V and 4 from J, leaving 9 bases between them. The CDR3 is CASSLWTNQPQHF. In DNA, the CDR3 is TGTGCCAGCAGCCTGTGGACAAATCAGCCCCAGCATTTT.

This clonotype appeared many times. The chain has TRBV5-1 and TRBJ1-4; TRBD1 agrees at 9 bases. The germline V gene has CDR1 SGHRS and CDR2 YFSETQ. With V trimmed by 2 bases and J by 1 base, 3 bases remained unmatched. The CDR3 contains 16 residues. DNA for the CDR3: TGCGCCAGCAGCTTTACAGGGGGCGTAACTAATGAAAAACTGTTTTTT. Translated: CASSFTGGVTNEKLFF.

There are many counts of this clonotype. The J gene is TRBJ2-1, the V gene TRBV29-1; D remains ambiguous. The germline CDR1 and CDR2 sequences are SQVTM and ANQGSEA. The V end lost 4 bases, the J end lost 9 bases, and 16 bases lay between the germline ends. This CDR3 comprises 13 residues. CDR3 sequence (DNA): TGCAGCGTTGCGGAGCTCACCGTGGGTGAGCAGTTCTTC. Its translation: CSVAELTVGEQFF.

CDR3 residues: CASSPQTGTYEQYF. The CDR3 bases are TGTGCCAGCAGCCCCCAGACAGGGACCTACGAGCAGTACTTC. This rearrangement joins TRBV7-2 to TRBJ2-7, with TRBD1 matching over 7 bases. There are 14 residues in the CDR3. The J segment lost 2 bases and the V segment lost 5 bases, leaving 6 bases of the junction unmatched. Per germline, CDR1 SGHTA and CDR2 FQGNSA.

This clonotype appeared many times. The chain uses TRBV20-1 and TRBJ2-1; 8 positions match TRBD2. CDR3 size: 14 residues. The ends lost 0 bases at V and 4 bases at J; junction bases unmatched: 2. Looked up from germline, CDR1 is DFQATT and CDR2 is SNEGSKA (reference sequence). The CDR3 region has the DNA TGCAGTGCTAGAGAACTAGCGGCTTACAATGAGCAGTTCTTC. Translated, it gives CSARELAAYNEQFF.

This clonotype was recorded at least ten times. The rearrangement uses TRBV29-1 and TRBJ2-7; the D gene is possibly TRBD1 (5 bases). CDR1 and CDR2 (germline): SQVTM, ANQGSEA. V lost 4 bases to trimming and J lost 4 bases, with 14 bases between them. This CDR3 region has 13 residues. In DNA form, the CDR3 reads TGCAGCGTTGGTGGGGCCAGGAATTACGAGCAGTACTTC. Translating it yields CSVGGARNYEQYF.